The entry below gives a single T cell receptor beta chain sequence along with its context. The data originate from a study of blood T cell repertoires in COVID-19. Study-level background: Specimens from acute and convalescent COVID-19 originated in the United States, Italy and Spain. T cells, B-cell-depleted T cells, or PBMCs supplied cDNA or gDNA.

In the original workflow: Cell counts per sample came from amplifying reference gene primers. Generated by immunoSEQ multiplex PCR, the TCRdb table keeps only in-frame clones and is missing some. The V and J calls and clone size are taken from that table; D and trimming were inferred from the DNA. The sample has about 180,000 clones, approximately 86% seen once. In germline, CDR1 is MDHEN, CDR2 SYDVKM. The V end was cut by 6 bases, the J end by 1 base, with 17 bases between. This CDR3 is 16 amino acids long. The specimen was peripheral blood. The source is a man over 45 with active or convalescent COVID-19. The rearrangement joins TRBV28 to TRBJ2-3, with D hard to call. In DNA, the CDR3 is TGTGCCAGCAGCCGCGGTCCCGGGTATGGCACAGATACGCAGTATTTT. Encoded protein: CASSRGPGYGTDTQYF.